What follows are 8 T cell receptor beta chains derived from one specimen sequenced in a study of blood T cell repertoires in COVID-19. Libraries were prepared by immunoSEQ multiplex PCR; TCRdb keeps only in-frame clonotypes and omits some of them. The sample includes around 160,000 clones, roughly 80% of them seen just once. Material: peripheral blood. Receptors originate from a human donor with acute or convalescent COVID-19. The donor label of this sample is uncertain.

The rearrangement uses TRBV24-1 and TRBJ2-1; 9 bases agree with TRBD2. The germline CDR1 and CDR2 sequences are KGHDR and SFDVKD. The CDR3 runs 16 residues. V was clipped by 3 bases and J by 4 bases; unmatched bases: 6. CDR3 loop: CATSDIAGAIYNEQFF. The CDR3 bases are TGTGCCACCAGTGATATAGCGGGGGCAATATACAATGAGCAGTTCTTC.

This clone was found a few times. V gene TRBV3-1 (or the pseudogene TRBV3-2) combines with J gene TRBJ1-6, with no clear D. CDR1 and CDR2 (germline): LGHDT, YNNKEL (reference sequence). Trimming left V 3 bases short and J 4 bases short, with 19 bases between. This CDR3 has 18 residues. The CDR3 sequence: CASSHSRGRGSYNSPLHF. CDR3 DNA sequence: TGTGCCAGCAGCCACTCGAGAGGCCGAGGCAGTTATAATTCACCCCTCCACTTT.

J is TRBJ2-7 and V is TRBV20-1; D possibly corresponds to TRBD1 (6 bases). Deletions cut 6 bases from V and 6 bases from J, with 12 bases between. The germline V gene has CDR1 DFQATT and CDR2 SNEGSKA (reference sequence). The length of the CDR3 is 11 residues. The CDR3 here is CSALDRSEQYV. In DNA form, the CDR3 reads TGCAGTGCCCTAGACAGGAGCGAGCAGTACGTC.

The chain carries TRBV12-3 or TRBV12-4 and TRBJ1-5, with D possibly being TRBD1 (5 bases). The CDR3 sequence is 12 residues long. V dropped 0 bases and J dropped 9 bases, with 6 bases sitting between them. This CDR3 reads CASSLARGPQHF. The CDR3 nucleotides read TGTGCCAGCAGTTTAGCAAGGGGGCCCCAGCATTTT.

In this sample, this clone turned up many times. This CDR3 is CASRFPGNKVGQFF. As DNA, the CDR3 is TGTGCAAGTCGCTTTCCCGGGAATAAAGTTGGGCAGTTCTTC. V gene TRBV12-2 combines with J gene TRBJ2-1; the table's D call of TRBD2 was not tested on the DNA. TRBV12-2 is classified as a pseudogene. This CDR3 contains 14 residues.

This clone has a single count. CDR3 in amino acids: CASSQRRGNYNEQFF. CDR3 DNA: TGTGCCAGCAGCCAAAGGCGGGGGAATTACAATGAGCAGTTCTTC. V usage is TRBV3-1 (or the pseudogene TRBV3-2) and J usage is TRBJ2-1, with 7 bases fitting TRBD2. This CDR3 has 15 residues. Germline V CDR1 and CDR2: LGHDT, YNNKEL (reference sequence). The V gene end was trimmed by 2 bases and the J gene end by 4 bases; junction bases not matched to a gene: 5.

The chain employs TRBV19 and TRBJ2-7; D is perhaps TRBD1 (6 bases). The CDR3 totals 13 residues. V lost 3 bases and J lost 3, with 9 bases in between. Germline V lookup: CDR1 LNHDA, CDR2 SQIVND (reference sequence). This chain's CDR3 is CASSIQTGYEQYV. CDR3 DNA: TGTGCCAGTAGTATCCAGACAGGCTACGAGCAGTACGTC.

This clone appeared once. The chain couples TRBV12-3 or TRBV12-4 to TRBJ1-1; 7 nucleotides line up with TRBD1. Trimming at V came to 7 bases and at J to 4 bases, leaving 6 bases not matched to a gene. The CDR3 covers 13 residues. CDR3 residues: CASTRDSSTEAFF. CDR3 coding DNA: TGTGCCAGCACCCGGGACAGTTCCACTGAAGCTTTCTTT.